This TCR beta chain was sequenced for a study of Graves' ophthalmopathy and Graves' hyperthyroidism (dated 2018 in TCRdb). Describing the broader study: Peripheral blood was collected at initial diagnosis, prior to any treatment. A discovery set of about 99 patients (approximately 42 ophthalmopathy, 57 stable hyperthyroidism) was enrolled to explore V-J signatures distinguishing ophthalmopathy from hyperthyroidism. In total, 120 to 150 blood samples were TCR-sequenced: 40 to 45 ophthalmopathy, under 80 hyperthyroidism and roughly 17 hyperthyroidism-to-ophthalmopathy patients. For independent validation, a separate cohort was made up of 18 hyperthyroidism patients plus 17 patients who later progressed from hyperthyroidism to ophthalmopathy. In more than 5 hyperthyroidism patients, the T-cell repertoire of thyroid tissue was compared with the T-cell repertoire of blood. Once sampling was done, hyperthyroidism patients were given methimazole at a starting dose of 30 mg daily, while ophthalmopathy patients were given high-dose intravenous methylprednisolone. TCR beta repertoire signatures were used to distinguish Graves' ophthalmopathy from Graves' hyperthyroidism and to predict progression to ophthalmopathy. Overall study outcomes, separate from this receptor: The 13-signature model separated ophthalmopathy from stable hyperthyroidism with approximately 90% sensitivity and about 81% specificity in cross-validation, and 80%/75% in the test set. In validation, the model predicted ophthalmopathy progression with roughly 68% sensitivity and approximately 75% specificity; approximately 12 predicted patients were CT-confirmed with GO in a median of approximately 6.5 months. Sample size was not predetermined statistically, and investigators were not blinded to group allocation. Most expanded thyroid clonotypes with a frequency above 0.001 also appeared in blood, which suggests that blood repertoires may reflect the immune response in the thyroid.

From a lookup of the germline V gene (reference sequence), CDR1 and CDR2 are PRHDT and FYEKMQ. The trim is 5 bases for V and 4 bases for J, with a gap of 6 bases between the germline ends. From its cysteine to its phenylalanine, the CDR3 spans 11 amino acids. Of all the DNA, just the CDR3 is kept, 33 bases in frame from base 1. Points on this clonotype: Its antigen has not been determined. No base quality values were provided; no much bigger clone lies one nucleotide off.

Ophthalmopathy patients were characterized by moderately to severely active disease, a Clinical Activity Score of at least 3, a NOSPECS grade of at least 4, and a disease duration under 3 months. Patients with other autoimmune diseases, uncontrolled infections, pregnancy or lactation were excluded. Clinical symptoms, serum thyroxine, TRAb, thyroid ultrasound and orbital computed tomography were used for diagnosis. PBMCs were isolated from 10 ml of fresh peripheral blood by Ficoll-Paque density gradient centrifugation. Trizol reagent was used to extract the total RNA, and its quality was then checked on an Agilent 2100 Bioanalyzer. For repertoire sequencing, TCR beta CDR3 regions were amplified from RNA transcripts. The first round of RT-PCR was done with HTBI primers and the Qiagen OneStep RT-PCR kit, and was followed by a second round of multiplex PCR, then size selection and purification. Libraries were sequenced paired-end with 100 bp reads on an Illumina HiSeq2000. The original methods were these. SOAPnuke was used for read processing, and reads with adapters, uncalled bases, a mean Phred below 15, or no exact constant-primer or identifier match were discarded. COPE v1.2.5 was used to merge the high-quality paired reads. Clonotypes were defined as unique nucleotide sequences and were aligned to IMGT TRB V, D and J references using MiTCR v1.1. The analysis was limited to V-J combinations with a frequency above 0.0001, which together covered approximately 99% of the repertoires. For each V-J combination, a TCR clonal expansion and chaos score was defined as the ratio of F50 clonal expansion to chaos observed in the TCRdist matrix. Features were reduced by Welch's t-statistics and random forest to around 14 V-J combinations, which fed a naive Bayes classifier. Thyroid-blood repertoire similarity was quantified with the Morisita-Horn index. TCRdb applied fastp at Q25 and MiXCR to the public reads, then kept only in-frame beta chains. CDR3 protein sequences are deduplicated, and each keeps its most common genes and DNA. TCRdb's processing, not the study's, gives the V and J calls here. The sample table holds hundreds of thousands of distinct CDR3 sequences, of which 45% were seen once. Approximately 44% of the sample belongs to the ten largest clones.

This TCR was recovered from an adult man with Graves' ophthalmopathy. The sequenced material came from peripheral blood. This sequence uses TRBV13 and TRBJ2-7, with the D gene not confidently named. CDR3 protein: CASSGHYEQYF. The nucleotide sequence is TGTGCCAGCAGCGGCCATTACGAGCAGTACTTC.